Listed below are T cell receptor beta chains from one sample, sequenced in a study of T-cell reconstitution after alpha-beta-depleted transplantation in children. TCRdb recomputed calls from the PCR reads with MiXCR, one row per CDR3 protein. The table lists approximately 44,000 distinct CDR3 sequences, about 5.7% of them singletons. The specimen comprised PBMCs, mostly from graft donor cells, sampled 60 days after TCRalphabeta/CD19-depleted stem cell transplant. The receptors stem from a female patient aged 2-15 years who had a stem cell transplant for aplastic anemia, so the T cells may come from the graft donor. The CDR3 runs from the conserved cysteine through the conserved F or W. The D gene is left open where the match is weak. Clone size is shown for a subset of rows, as once, few, many or a class of expanded clone.

j_call d_call v_call clone_size cdr3_nt cdr3_aa
TRBJ2-7 NA TRBV20-1 NA TGCAGTGCTAGGGCCCCCGGGACCGACCGCTACGAGCAGTACTTC CSARAPGTDRYEQYF
TRBJ2-5 NA TRBV20-1 many TGCAGTGCTATCCATTCCGGGGCTGGGGAGACCCAGTACTTC CSAIHSGAGETQYF
TRBJ2-3 TRBD2 TRBV6-2/TRBV6-3 many TGTGCCAGCAGTTACTCGACTAGCGGGACAGATACGCAGTATTTT CASSYSTSGTDTQYF
TRBJ2-3 TRBD1 TRBV18 few TGTGCCAGCTCACGACGCGGACAGGGGACAGATACGCAGTATTTT CASSRRGQGTDTQYF
TRBJ1-6 NA TRBV9 many TGTGCCAGCAGCGTCAGCTCCTATAATTCACCCCTCCACTTT CASSVSSYNSPLHF
TRBJ2-3 TRBD2 TRBV6-5 few TGTGCCAGCAGTCGGCGGGGGATTAGCACAGATACGCAGTATTTT CASSRRGISTDTQYF
TRBJ2-3 TRBD1 TRBV10-3 few TGTGCCTCTAAAGGGGACAGGGTCCCAGATACGCAGTATTTT CASKGDRVPDTQYF
TRBJ2-6 NA TRBV28 many TGTGCCAGCAGTTTACCAGGCTCTGGGGCCAACGTCCTGACTTTC CASSLPGSGANVLTF
TRBJ2-2 NA TRBV27 few TGTGCCAGCCGCAAAGCCGGGGAGCTGTTTTTT CASRKAGELFF
TRBJ1-5 NA TRBV12-3/TRBV12-4 many TGTGCCAGCAGTTTGTGGGGAGAGGATCAGCCCCAGCATTTT CASSLWGEDQPQHF
TRBJ2-7 NA TRBV20-1 many TGCAGTGCTCCCCTCATAGAGAAGCAGTACTTC CSAPLIEKQYF
TRBJ1-1 NA TRBV5-1 few TGCGCCAGCAGCCAGACAGTGGAGAACACTGAAGCTTTCTTT CASSQTVENTEAFF
TRBJ2-1 NA TRBV15 many TGTGCCACCAGCAGAGGCACCGGCTCCGGGTATGAGCAGTTCTTC CATSRGTGSGYEQFF
TRBJ2-7 NA TRBV7-9 medium-sized TGTGCCAGCAGCTCAACCGCGGTATCCTACGAGCAGTACTTC CASSSTAVSYEQYF
TRBJ2-1 TRBD2 TRBV20-1 many TGCAGTGCGAGACTGGGGGGGAACTACAATGAGCAGTTCTTC CSARLGGNYNEQFF
TRBJ2-5 NA TRBV11-2 many TGTGCCAGCAGCCCGGCGGGGGAGACCCAGTACTTC CASSPAGETQYF
TRBJ2-4 TRBD1 TRBV2 NA TGTGCCAGCAACGCCGACAGGGGACGGGGAAACATTCAGTACTTC CASNADRGRGNIQYF